The source of this T cell receptor beta chain is a study of neurological immune-mediated disorders. TCRdb used MiXCR to reprocess the 5' RACE reads, holding one entry per CDR3 protein. The table lists around 20,000 distinct CDR3 sequences, about 6.2% of them singletons, with less than 50% in the top ten. Many counts were recorded for this clonotype. Libraries from sorted cells each used around 1 million CD4+ or CD8+ T cells. V lost 1 base, J lost 5 bases, and 6 bases lay in between. The CDR3 runs 13 residues. Germline lookup yields CDR1 MNHEY and CDR2 SVGEGT. The sequenced sample consisted of CD8+ T cells from blood. The receptor comes from a young man in good health. The chain recombines TRBV6-2 or TRBV6-3 with TRBJ1-5; TRBD1 might be the D (5 bases). This CDR3 reads CASSYWGDQPQHF. The CDR3 nucleotides read TGTGCCAGCAGTTACTGGGGGGATCAGCCCCAGCATTTT.